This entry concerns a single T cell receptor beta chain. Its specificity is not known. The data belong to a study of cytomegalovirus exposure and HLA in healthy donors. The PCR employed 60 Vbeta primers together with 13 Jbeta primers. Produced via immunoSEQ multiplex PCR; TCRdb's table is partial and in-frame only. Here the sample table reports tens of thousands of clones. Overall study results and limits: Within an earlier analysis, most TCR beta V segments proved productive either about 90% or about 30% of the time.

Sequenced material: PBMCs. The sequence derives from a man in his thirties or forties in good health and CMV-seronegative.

CDR3 sequence: CASSPRDRAGQETQYF. CDR3 sequence (DNA): TGTGCCAGCAGCCCGCGGGACAGGGCGGGCCAAGAGACCCAGTACTTC. The V and J genes are TRBV9 and TRBJ2-5, with TRBD1 identical over 9 bases. Germline V CDR1 and CDR2: SGDLS, YYNGEE. J lost 1 base, V lost 4 bases, and 8 bases had no gene match. This CDR3 is built from 16 residues.